Sequencing of this TCR beta chain was carried out in a study of regulatory T cells in long-lasting Graves disease. Study observations and caveats: Persistent-disease Graves' patients showed less TCR diversity than new cases.

The CDR3 sequence is 15 residues long. The V and J ends lost 3 bases and 6 bases respectively, with 18 bases between them. Time point noted: newly diagnosed GD, antithyroid drugs for less than 3 months. The TCR library was made from RNA extracted from PBMCs. Staff drew roughly 10 milliliters of peripheral blood into EDTA tubes. This clonotype has a count of ten or more. What it recognizes is unknown. Arm-PCR of CDR3 regions with iRepertoire HTBI primers generated TCR beta libraries. TCRdb recomputed calls from the multiplex PCR reads with MiXCR, one row per CDR3 protein. The profile shows about 430,000 distinct CDR3 sequences, around 16% of them singletons. In addition, the sample was reused for a study of T cells in Graves' hyperthyroidism and ophthalmopathy. That investigation notes: No ophthalmopathy progression within 18 months constituted stable Graves' hyperthyroidism. When the TCR CDR3 underwent first-round RT-PCR, the HTBI primer set was used.

This sequence originates from a middle-aged woman with Graves disease. This specimen was peripheral blood mononuclear cells (PBMCs), taken at new diagnosis, from a patient treated with antithyroid drugs. The chain carries TRBV12-3 or TRBV12-4 and TRBJ2-7; D possibly uses TRBD1 or TRBD2 (6 bases each). CDR3 nucleotides: TGTGCCAGCAGTTTCTTTCAGGGGCGGGATGGCGAGCAGTACTTC. It yields the protein CASSFFQGRDGEQYF.